This T cell receptor (beta chain) was sequenced during a study of blood T cells in healthy people across ages. Using a J-beta primer mix together with a sample-barcoded 5' primer, a second PCR was run for roughly 7 to 12 cycles. Each of the cDNA molecules was tagged by a template-switch adaptor with 12 random nucleotides. TCRdb independently ran MiXCR on the 5' RACE reads; one entry per CDR3 protein. This sample yields 500,000 to 700,000 distinct CDR3 sequences, of which approximately 30% are seen a single time; about 15% belongs to the top ten. Points from the study as a whole: It was held that diversity estimates obtained from one million T cells represented underestimates. The CMV status of each donor remained undetermined, and this could have confounded shifts in expanded clonotypes.

On this clonotype itself: Antigen: not known.

Source material: blood. The sequence was collected from a woman over 75 in good health.

The CDR3 loop is CASRAPTERNTEAFF. The CDR3 DNA sequence: TGTGCCAGCAGGGCTCCGACAGAGAGGAACACTGAAGCTTTCTTT. The chain carries TRBV12-3 or TRBV12-4 and TRBJ1-1, with D possibly TRBD1 on 5 matching bases. The V end lost 6 bases, the J end lost 1 base, and 15 bases lay between the germline ends. The CDR3 is 15 amino acids.